The subject of this entry is one T cell receptor (beta chain). This clone was detected a few times. No antigen is known for it. Base-call qualities are not available, and no considerably larger clone is one nucleotide away. CDR1 and CDR2 are drawn from the germline V gene (reference sequence): SEHNR, FQNEAQ. Including the terminal cysteine and phenylalanine, the CDR3 comprises 14 residues. Only the CDR3 DNA stays, 42 bases, in frame from base 1. The junction shows trimming of 1 base on V and 6 bases on J, plus 10 bases between the germline ends. Memory CD4+ T cells were sorted ex vivo from peripheral blood of narcolepsy patients and healthy controls for TCR Vbeta sequencing. The sample belongs to a study of T cells in narcolepsy (dated by TCRdb to the late 2010s). With respect to the entire study: Patients with narcolepsy type 1 or type 2 (NT1, NT2) were enrolled in the study together with healthy control donors. Autoreactive T cells targeting hypocretin neuron self-antigens (hypocretin, TRIB2) were sought in narcolepsy patients, and TCR Vbeta sequencing was used to track clonotypes in blood and CSF. General conclusions and limits of the study: Plots that compared CSF and blood CD4+ T cell clonotypes from the same patient highlighted HCRT-specific and TRIB2-specific autoreactive clonotypes. Numbers of sequenced blood memory CD4+ clonotypes were comparable, with averages of about 39,494 in patients and fewer than 35,000 in controls. Some blood memory CD4+ repertoires from patients and controls contained no sequences matching autoreactive T cell clones. According to the report, autoreactive clonotypes were detected serially in the blood of the same patients and of different patients, but not in healthy controls.

The library came from the immunoSEQ multiplex PCR assay. TCRdb took this table from immuneACCESS and kept in-frame rearrangements with V and J called. Such tables lack part of the clones; where checked against another copy, unresolved V genes explain under half of the gap, and the rest is unexplained. The sample table records approximately 30,000 clones; about four fifths of these occur just once. The top ten constitute 3% to 4% of the sample. This chain is built from TRBV7-9 and TRBJ1-3; 6 matching bases give a weak D call of TRBD1. Sequencing input: CD45RA- memory CD4+ T cells from PBMCs. This specimen's cell subset or site label, interpreted: memory T cells sorted ex vivo from peripheral blood. This sequence originates from a human donor with narcolepsy. The CDR3 loop reads CASSLEGDANTIYF. In nucleotides, the sequence is TGTGCCAGCAGCTTAGAGGGGGATGCAAACACCATATATTTT.